This is a list of T cell receptor beta chains from one sample in a study of blood T cell repertoires in COVID-19. Only in-frame clones appear in the TCRdb table, and some are missing; sequencing was by immunoSEQ multiplex PCR. The data show tens of thousands of clones, 84% seen once. Sequencing was carried out using peripheral blood. The receptors come from a human donor in a cohort sampled during active COVID-19. Each CDR3 is given without its conserved first and last residue. Fields, in order: J gene, clone size, V gene, CDR3 protein. Rows may omit the clone size; those that give it use once, few, many or a size class.

J gene: TRBJ2-7; clone size: NA; V gene: TRBV27; CDR3 protein: ASSFSSGTKWY
J gene: TRBJ2-3; clone size: NA; V gene: TRBV5-5; CDR3 protein: ASSFFSITDTQY
J gene: TRBJ2-7; clone size: NA; V gene: TRBV6-1; CDR3 protein: ASSEVSASYDEQY
J gene: TRBJ1-1; clone size: NA; V gene: TRBV4-2; CDR3 protein: AILDRREGAF
J gene: TRBJ1-1; clone size: once; V gene: TRBV28; CDR3 protein: ATWGSENTEAF
J gene: TRBJ2-7; clone size: NA; V gene: TRBV7-2; CDR3 protein: ASSQVPAGSYEQY
J gene: TRBJ2-1; clone size: NA; V gene: TRBV11-2; CDR3 protein: ASSWGTDNEQF
J gene: TRBJ1-1; clone size: NA; V gene: TRBV6-2/TRBV6-3; CDR3 protein: ASSYRGRTEAF
J gene: TRBJ2-1; clone size: NA; V gene: TRBV18; CDR3 protein: ASSPRGSYNEQF
J gene: TRBJ2-5; clone size: NA; V gene: TRBV11-3; CDR3 protein: ASSSSRSSGGGGETQY
J gene: TRBJ2-7; clone size: NA; V gene: TRBV20-1; CDR3 protein: SASSGLADSYEQY
J gene: TRBJ2-5; clone size: NA; V gene: TRBV7-9; CDR3 protein: ASSRTVQETQY
J gene: TRBJ2-7; clone size: NA; V gene: TRBV30; CDR3 protein: AWSGGQGAGEQY
J gene: TRBJ2-3; clone size: NA; V gene: TRBV15; CDR3 protein: ATSISSTDTQY
J gene: TRBJ1-2; clone size: NA; V gene: TRBV28; CDR3 protein: ASSFPRRGGGYT
J gene: TRBJ1-2; clone size: NA; V gene: TRBV5-1; CDR3 protein: ASSLDYRDYGYT
J gene: TRBJ1-1; clone size: few; V gene: TRBV18; CDR3 protein: ASSSQGAEAF
J gene: TRBJ1-1; clone size: NA; V gene: TRBV19; CDR3 protein: ASSIVSSGTEAF
J gene: TRBJ1-2; clone size: NA; V gene: TRBV19; CDR3 protein: ASSPATGQTRGYT
J gene: TRBJ2-4; clone size: NA; V gene: TRBV3-1/TRBV3-2; CDR3 protein: ASSQLTHLAKNIQY
J gene: TRBJ1-2; clone size: NA; V gene: TRBV7-2; CDR3 protein: ASSLQGGGYT
J gene: TRBJ2-1; clone size: NA; V gene: TRBV7-7; CDR3 protein: ASTPLRGSSYNEQF
J gene: TRBJ2-2; clone size: NA; V gene: TRBV4-3; CDR3 protein: ASSQNLAGVKTGELF
J gene: TRBJ1-2; clone size: NA; V gene: TRBV7-2; CDR3 protein: ASSTSGTGVTGYT
J gene: TRBJ2-6; clone size: NA; V gene: TRBV18; CDR3 protein: ASSRTQSGANVLT
J gene: TRBJ1-2; clone size: few; V gene: TRBV12-3/TRBV12-4; CDR3 protein: ASSPLDTGGYT
J gene: TRBJ2-7; clone size: NA; V gene: TRBV5-6; CDR3 protein: ASSFRGGQGGHEQY
J gene: TRBJ2-3; clone size: NA; V gene: TRBV27; CDR3 protein: ASSSFLDTTDTQY
J gene: TRBJ1-5; clone size: NA; V gene: TRBV4-1; CDR3 protein: ASSPRHSYSNQPQH
J gene: TRBJ2-7; clone size: once; V gene: TRBV28; CDR3 protein: ASSWSSYEQY
J gene: TRBJ2-2; clone size: NA; V gene: TRBV7-2; CDR3 protein: ASSLEGRTGELF
J gene: TRBJ1-1; clone size: NA; V gene: TRBV6-5; CDR3 protein: ASSYNTMNTEAF
J gene: TRBJ1-2; clone size: NA; V gene: TRBV4-3; CDR3 protein: ASSQASWGQANYGYT
J gene: TRBJ2-7; clone size: NA; V gene: TRBV19; CDR3 protein: ASSTRGRVGEQY
J gene: TRBJ2-3; clone size: NA; V gene: TRBV21-1; CDR3 protein: ASSNRGGTGDTDTQY
J gene: TRBJ2-7; clone size: NA; V gene: TRBV27; CDR3 protein: ASSWRDGYEQY
J gene: TRBJ2-7; clone size: once; V gene: TRBV30; CDR3 protein: AWSGGFNSYEQY
J gene: TRBJ2-7; clone size: NA; V gene: TRBV28; CDR3 protein: ASSLSASGHYEQY
J gene: TRBJ1-2; clone size: NA; V gene: TRBV13; CDR3 protein: ASTPAGQGDYGYT
J gene: TRBJ1-1; clone size: NA; V gene: TRBV9; CDR3 protein: ASSVGGERITEAF
J gene: TRBJ1-4; clone size: NA; V gene: TRBV15; CDR3 protein: ATSSQQGMNEKLF
J gene: TRBJ1-6; clone size: NA; V gene: TRBV13; CDR3 protein: ASSLLQGDNSPLH